This T cell receptor (beta chain) derives from a study of radiation and T cells in renal cell carcinoma. This sample's time point: blood 4 weeks post-SBRT, at nephrectomy. As for treatment: 15 Gy SBRT to primary tumor, nephrectomy 4 weeks later. Nephrectomy followed 15 Gy stereotactic body radiation by 4 weeks. Clones were sequenced by immunoSEQ multiplex PCR, and TCRdb holds only the in-frame ones, with some missing. Of some 30,000 clones in the sample, 65% to 85% were seen once. V lost 3 bases and J lost 3, with 9 bases in between. The V gene's germline CDR1 is SNHLY and CDR2 FYNNEI. The CDR3 extends over 13 amino acids. In its sample, this clone was seen a few times.

The gene calls are TRBV2 and TRBJ2-7, with D possibly being TRBD2 (6 bases). This sequence originates from a man in his sixties with renal cell carcinoma. Specimen: blood, collected from a patient whose treatment included radiotherapy and nephrectomy. CDR3 loop: CASSDVGGYEQYF. CDR3 coding DNA: TGTGCCAGCAGTGACGTGGGGGGCTACGAGCAGTACTTC.